This T cell receptor beta chain was identified during a study of blood T cells in healthy people across ages. Germline V gene lookup returns CDR1 DFQATT and CDR2 SNEGSKA (reference sequence). This CDR3 spans 16 amino acids. V was shortened by 2 bases and J by 2 bases, with 18 bases between the two germline ends. Broader study findings: It was held that the diversity estimates obtained from one million T cells were underestimates.

Combining a sample-barcoded 5' primer with a J-beta primer mix, a second PCR ran for roughly 7 to 12 cycles. Each cDNA molecule was tagged by a template-switch adaptor with 12 random nucleotides. TCRdb re-derived calls from the 5' RACE reads in MiXCR, one entry per CDR3 protein. The sample has about 570,000 distinct CDR3 sequences, 25% to 30% seen once. The sample holds a few counts of this clonotype. The antigen is not known. A minimum of 6 micrograms of total RNA was extracted per sample. This chain connects TRBV20-1 to TRBJ2-5; D is possibly TRBD1 or TRBD2 (6 bases each). The sample taken for sequencing was blood. This receptor was taken from a woman aged 70-85 years in good health. As DNA, the CDR3 is TGCAGTGCTAGACTTAGCCGGGGGCTTCTGCAAGAGACCCAGTACTTC. Amino acids: CSARLSRGLLQETQYF.